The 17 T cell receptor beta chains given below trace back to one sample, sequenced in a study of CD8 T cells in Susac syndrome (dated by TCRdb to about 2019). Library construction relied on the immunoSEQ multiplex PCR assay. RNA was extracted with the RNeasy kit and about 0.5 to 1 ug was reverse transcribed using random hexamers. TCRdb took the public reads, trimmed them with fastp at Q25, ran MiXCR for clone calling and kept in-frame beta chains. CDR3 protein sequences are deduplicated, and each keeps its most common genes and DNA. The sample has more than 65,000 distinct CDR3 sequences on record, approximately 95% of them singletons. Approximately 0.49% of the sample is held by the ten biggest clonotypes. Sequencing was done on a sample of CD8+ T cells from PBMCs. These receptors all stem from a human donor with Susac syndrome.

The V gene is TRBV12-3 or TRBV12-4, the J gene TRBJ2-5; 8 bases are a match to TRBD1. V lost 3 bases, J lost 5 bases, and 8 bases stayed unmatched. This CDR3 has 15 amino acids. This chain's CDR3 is CASSLSAGGGETQYF. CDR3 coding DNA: TGTGCCAGCAGTTTGAGTGCAGGGGGCGGGGAGACCCAGTACTTC.

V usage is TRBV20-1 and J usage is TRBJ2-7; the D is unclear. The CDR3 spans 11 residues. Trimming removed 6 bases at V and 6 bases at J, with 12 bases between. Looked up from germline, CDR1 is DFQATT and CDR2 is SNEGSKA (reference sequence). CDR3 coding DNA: TGCAGTGCCCTCCTCTTAGGCGAGCAGTACTTC. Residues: CSALLLGEQYF.

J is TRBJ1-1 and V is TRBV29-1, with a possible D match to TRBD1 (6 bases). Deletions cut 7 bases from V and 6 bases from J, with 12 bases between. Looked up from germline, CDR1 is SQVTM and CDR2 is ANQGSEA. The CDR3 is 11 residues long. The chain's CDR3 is CSGGDISEAFF. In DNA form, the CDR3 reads TGCAGCGGAGGGGACATTTCTGAAGCTTTCTTT.

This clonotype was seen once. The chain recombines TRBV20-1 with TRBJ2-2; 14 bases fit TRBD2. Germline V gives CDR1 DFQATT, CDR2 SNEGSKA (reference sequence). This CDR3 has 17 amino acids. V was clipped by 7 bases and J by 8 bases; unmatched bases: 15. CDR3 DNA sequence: TGCAGTGTCCCAGGGACTAGCGGGAGAGAAGGCGGGGGGGAGCTGTTTTTT. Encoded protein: CSVPGTSGREGGGELFF.

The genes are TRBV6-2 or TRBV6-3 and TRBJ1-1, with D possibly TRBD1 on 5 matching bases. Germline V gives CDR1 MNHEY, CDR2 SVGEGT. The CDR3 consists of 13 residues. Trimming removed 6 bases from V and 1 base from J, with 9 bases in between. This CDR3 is CASSKRGNTEAFF. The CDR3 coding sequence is TGTGCCAGCAGCAAAAGGGGGAACACTGAAGCTTTCTTT.

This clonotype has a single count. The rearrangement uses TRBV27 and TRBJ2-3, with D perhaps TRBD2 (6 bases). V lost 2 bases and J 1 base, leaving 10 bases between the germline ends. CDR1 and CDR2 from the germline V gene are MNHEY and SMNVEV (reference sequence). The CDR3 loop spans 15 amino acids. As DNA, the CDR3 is TGTGCCAGCAGTTTACCTGGGACTGGCACAGATACGCAGTATTTT. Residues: CASSLPGTGTDTQYF.

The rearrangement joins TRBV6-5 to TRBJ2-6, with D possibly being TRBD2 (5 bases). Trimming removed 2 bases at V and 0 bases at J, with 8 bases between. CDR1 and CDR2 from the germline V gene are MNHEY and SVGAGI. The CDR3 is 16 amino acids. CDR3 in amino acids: CASSYEAGSGANVLTF. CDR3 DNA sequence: TGTGCCAGCAGTTACGAGGCGGGCTCTGGGGCCAACGTCCTGACTTTC.

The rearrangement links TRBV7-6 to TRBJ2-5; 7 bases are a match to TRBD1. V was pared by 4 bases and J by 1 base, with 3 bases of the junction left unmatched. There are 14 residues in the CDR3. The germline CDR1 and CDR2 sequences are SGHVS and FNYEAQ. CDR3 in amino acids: CASSYRTGQETQYF. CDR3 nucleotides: TGTGCCAGCAGCTATCGGACAGGCCAAGAGACCCAGTACTTC.

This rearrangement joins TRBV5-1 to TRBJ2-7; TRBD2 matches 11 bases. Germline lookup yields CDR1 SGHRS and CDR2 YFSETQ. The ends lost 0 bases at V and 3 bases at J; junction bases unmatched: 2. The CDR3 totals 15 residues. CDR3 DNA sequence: TGCGCCAGCAGCTTGGGACTAGCGGGGAACTACGAGCAGTACTTC. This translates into CASSLGLAGNYEQYF.

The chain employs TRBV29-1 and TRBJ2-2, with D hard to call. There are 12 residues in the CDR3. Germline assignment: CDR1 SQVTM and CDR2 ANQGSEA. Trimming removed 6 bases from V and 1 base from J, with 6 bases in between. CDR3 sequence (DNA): TGCAGCGTCCCAGGGAACACCGGGGAGCTGTTTTTT. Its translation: CSVPGNTGELFF.

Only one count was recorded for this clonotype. The CDR3 spells CSVIETRVASSLQFF. DNA of the CDR3: TGCAGCGTTATTGAAACACGAGTGGCCTCGAGTTTGCAGTTCTTC. This chain links TRBV29-1 with TRBJ2-1; D gene uncertain. Between the trimmed V and J ends, which lost 5 bases and 12 bases, there was a span of 26 bases. CDR1 SQVTM and CDR2 ANQGSEA come from the germline V gene. The CDR3 contains 15 residues.

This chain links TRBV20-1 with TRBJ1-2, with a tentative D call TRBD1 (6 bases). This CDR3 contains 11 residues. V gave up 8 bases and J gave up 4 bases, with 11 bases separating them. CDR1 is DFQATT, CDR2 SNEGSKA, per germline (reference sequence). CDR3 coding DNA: TGCAGTCATGGACAGCCCTATGGCTACACCTTC. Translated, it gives CSHGQPYGYTF.

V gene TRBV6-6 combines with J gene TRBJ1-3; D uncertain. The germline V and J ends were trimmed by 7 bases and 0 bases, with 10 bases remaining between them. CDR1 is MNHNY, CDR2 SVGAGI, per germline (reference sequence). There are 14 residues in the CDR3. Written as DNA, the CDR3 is TGTGCCAGCATTCTATCGGGCTCTGGAAACACCATATATTTT. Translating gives CASILSGSGNTIYF.

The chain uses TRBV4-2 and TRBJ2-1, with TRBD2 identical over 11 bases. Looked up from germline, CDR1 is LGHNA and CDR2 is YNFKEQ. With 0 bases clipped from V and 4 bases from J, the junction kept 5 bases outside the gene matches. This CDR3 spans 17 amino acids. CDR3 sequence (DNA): TGTGCCAGCAGCCAAGATTTCGGGACTAGCGGATACAATGAGCAGTTCTTC. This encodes CASSQDFGTSGYNEQFF.

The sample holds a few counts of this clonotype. The CDR3 DNA reads as TGTGCCAGCAGTTACTCGACGGGAGGAGATGTTCACATTCAGTACTTC. This gives the protein CASSYSTGGDVHIQYF. V usage is TRBV6-2 or TRBV6-3 and J usage is TRBJ2-4, with 7 nucleotides matching TRBD2. The trim removed 0 bases at V and 8 bases at J, leaving 10 bases unmatched. The CDR3 loop spans 16 amino acids. In germline, CDR1 is MNHEY, CDR2 SVGEGT.

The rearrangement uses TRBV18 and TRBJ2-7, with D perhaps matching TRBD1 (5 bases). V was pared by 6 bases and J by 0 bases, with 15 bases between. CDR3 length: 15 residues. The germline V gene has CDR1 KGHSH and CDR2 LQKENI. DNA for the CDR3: TGTGCCAGCTCCCTCAAACCTCAGGGCTCCTACGAGCAGTACTTC. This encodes CASSLKPQGSYEQYF.

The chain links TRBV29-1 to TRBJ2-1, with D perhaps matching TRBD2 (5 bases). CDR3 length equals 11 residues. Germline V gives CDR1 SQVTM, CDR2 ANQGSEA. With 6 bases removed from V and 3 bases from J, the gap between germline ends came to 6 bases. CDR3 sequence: CSVADYNEQFF. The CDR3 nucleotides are TGCAGCGTAGCGGACTACAATGAGCAGTTCTTC.